A selection of T cell receptor beta chains follows, all from one sample in a study of blood T cell repertoires in COVID-19. Only in-frame clones appear in the TCRdb table, and some are missing; sequencing was by immunoSEQ multiplex PCR. The table shows around 100,000 clones, with approximately 85% occurring only once. The source material was peripheral blood. These receptors originate from a man between 65 and 79 years old with acute or convalescent COVID-19. The CDR3 runs from the conserved cysteine through the conserved F or W. Each record gives: J gene, V gene, CDR3 length, D gene, clone size, CDR3 DNA, CDR3 protein. The D gene is left open where the match is weak. Clone size, where shown, is once, few, many, or a class for clones that have expanded.

TRBJ1-3	TRBV18	13	NA	few	TGTGCCAGCTCACCCGGGAGGAGAGACACCATATATTTT	CASSPGRRDTIYF
TRBJ2-7	TRBV7-3	15	NA	once	TGTGCCAGCAGCTTAACGGCCAGTCCAGGAAAGGAACAGTACTTC	CASSLTASPGKEQYF
TRBJ2-1	TRBV6-5	14	TRBD2	NA	TGTGCCAGCAGCCGACTAGCGGGCGGCAATGAGCAGTTCTTC	CASSRLAGGNEQFF
TRBJ1-3	TRBV28	15	NA	NA	TGTGCCAGCAGTTATGCAGGGGTAGTCGGAAACACCATATATTTT	CASSYAGVVGNTIYF
TRBJ1-6	TRBV7-6	15	TRBD1	NA	TGTGCCAGCAGCCGTGACAGGGGCTTCGGTTCACCCCTCCACTTT	CASSRDRGFGSPLHF
TRBJ1-5	TRBV5-1	15	NA	NA	TGCGCCAGCAGCGTCTCAGATTATAGCAATCAGCCCCAGCATTTT	CASSVSDYSNQPQHF
TRBJ1-2	TRBV14	15	TRBD1	NA	TGTGCCAGCAGCTCCAGGACAGGGGGACTCTATGGCTACACCTTC	CASSSRTGGLYGYTF
TRBJ2-7	TRBV5-1	14	NA	few	TGCGCCAGCAGCTTGGCCATGGCAGGGCCCGAGCAGTACTTC	CASSLAMAGPEQYF
TRBJ1-3	TRBV19	17	NA	NA	TGTGCCAGTAGTATAGATCTTCGGCGACTATCTGGAAACACCATATATTTT	CASSIDLRRLSGNTIYF
TRBJ2-1	TRBV28	16	TRBD2	NA	TGTGCCAGCAGTTCGACTAGCGGGAGGGCCGGCAATGAGCAGTTCTTC	CASSSTSGRAGNEQFF
TRBJ2-3	TRBV29-1	14	NA	NA	TGCAGCGTTGGACTAAGGACTAACGCTGATACGCAGTATTTT	CSVGLRTNADTQYF
TRBJ1-1	TRBV13	13	NA	NA	TGTGCCAGCAGCCGCTGGGGAGGGAATGAAGCTTTCTTT	CASSRWGGNEAFF
TRBJ1-3	TRBV5-1	15	NA	NA	TGCGCCAGCAGCGATACAGGTTTCTCTGGAAACACCATATATTTT	CASSDTGFSGNTIYF
TRBJ2-6	TRBV4-1	16	NA	NA	TGCGCCAGCAGCCAATTAACAGGGTCTGGGGCCAACGTCCTGACTTTC	CASSQLTGSGANVLTF
TRBJ2-7	TRBV3-1/TRBV3-2	14	TRBD1	NA	TGTGCCAGCAGCCAAGGACAGGGCTCCTACGAGCAGTACTTC	CASSQGQGSYEQYF
TRBJ2-7	TRBV19	15	NA	NA	TGTGCCAGTAGTGCTACGAGCAGGAGGGCTTACGAGCAGTACTTC	CASSATSRRAYEQYF
TRBJ1-2	TRBV4-1	14	NA	NA	TGCGCCAGCAGCCGGGAGGGAACAGAATATGGCTACACCTTC	CASSREGTEYGYTF
TRBJ1-5	TRBV28	15	NA	NA	TGTGCCAGCAGTTTAGGGCTTGGAGGGTATCAGCCCCAGCATTTT	CASSLGLGGYQPQHF
TRBJ2-5	TRBV5-1	16	TRBD2	NA	TGCGCCAGCAGTCCCGCCGGGGGGGGCGGGAGAGAGACCCAGTACTTC	CASSPAGGGGRETQYF
TRBJ2-3	TRBV5-1	15	NA	NA	TGCGCCAGCAGCGTGGTCAGCGGAGGGACAGATACGCAGTATTTT	CASSVVSGGTDTQYF
TRBJ2-5	TRBV5-1	15	NA	NA	TGCGCCAGCAGCTTGCAGGGCTACACCGAAGAGACCCAGTACTTC	CASSLQGYTEETQYF
TRBJ2-1	TRBV19	19	TRBD1	once	TGTGCCAGTAGTATTAGGGGACAGGGGGCGATTTCGACGTACAATGAGCAGTTCTTC	CASSIRGQGAISTYNEQFF
TRBJ2-1	TRBV5-4	15	NA	once	TGTGCCAGCAGCTTGGACCACAGCTCCTACAATGAGCAGTTCTTC	CASSLDHSSYNEQFF
TRBJ2-1	TRBV28	13	NA	few	TGTGCCAGCTCCAGGCCACAGACGAATGAGCAGTTCTTC	CASSRPQTNEQFF
TRBJ2-7	TRBV7-3	16	NA	NA	TGTGCCAGCAGCGAAGTATACGGGACTCACCTTCGGGAGCAGTACTTC	CASSEVYGTHLREQYF
TRBJ1-4	TRBV5-6	16	TRBD1	few	TGTGCCAGCAGCTTGGTTGGCAGGGGGCGGGGTGAAAAACTGTTTTTT	CASSLVGRGRGEKLFF
TRBJ2-2	TRBV5-1	15	TRBD2	few	TGCGCCAGTCGACTAGCGGGGGGGAACACCGGGGAGCTGTTTTTT	CASRLAGGNTGELFF
TRBJ1-5	TRBV6-1	16	TRBD1	NA	TGTGCCAGCAGTGTTAGAGGACAGGGAGGGAGACAGCCCCAGCATTTT	CASSVRGQGGRQPQHF
TRBJ2-7	TRBV9	15	NA	NA	TGTGCCAGCAGCGCCGGGGGTGGGAGCTCCTACGAGCAGTACTTC	CASSAGGGSSYEQYF
TRBJ1-1	TRBV29-1	12	TRBD1	few	TGCAGCGTTTCGTCCAGGGGGACTGAAGCTTTCTTT	CSVSSRGTEAFF
TRBJ1-3	TRBV9	16	NA	NA	TGTGCCAGCAGCGTAGGCGGGGGAGGAATAGGAAACACCATATATTTT	CASSVGGGGIGNTIYF
TRBJ2-5	TRBV5-1	16	TRBD1	NA	TGCGCCAGCAGCATCGGGACAGGGGGGTCAGTAGAGACCCAGTACTTC	CASSIGTGGSVETQYF
TRBJ1-3	TRBV9	14	NA	NA	TGTGCCAGCAGCCCCCGGGGGAGTGGAAACACCATATATTTT	CASSPRGSGNTIYF
TRBJ1-2	TRBV7-8	15	TRBD1	NA	TGTGCCAGCAGCCTCACGGGACAGGGGGGCTATGGCTACACCTTC	CASSLTGQGGYGYTF
TRBJ2-3	TRBV7-6	18	TRBD2	NA	TGTGCCAGCAGCTTAGTACTAGCGGGGGAGACTAGCACAGATACGCAGTATTTT	CASSLVLAGETSTDTQYF
TRBJ1-3	TRBV24-1	16	TRBD1	NA	TGTGCCACCAGTGACTCAGGACAGGGCAATGGAAACACCATATATTTT	CATSDSGQGNGNTIYF
TRBJ1-2	TRBV5-8	14	TRBD1	NA	TGTGCCAGCAGCCGGGACAGGGGAATCTATGGCTACACCTTC	CASSRDRGIYGYTF
TRBJ1-1	TRBV3-1/TRBV3-2	14	NA	NA	TGTGCCAGCAGCCCGCCCGGACAGCCAAAGGGAGCTTTCTTT	CASSPPGQPKGAFF
TRBJ1-2	TRBV7-2	15	NA	NA	TGTGCCAGCAGCTCCAGCCGGGGGAGCGATTATGGCTACACCTTC	CASSSSRGSDYGYTF
TRBJ2-1	TRBV10-1	13	TRBD2	NA	TGCGCCACCCGGGCAGCGGGAGGAATCGAGCAGTTCTTC	CATRAAGGIEQFF
TRBJ2-3	TRBV25-1	15	TRBD1	NA	TGTGCCAGCGGGGGGGGACAGGGAAGCACAGATACGCAGTATTTT	CASGGGQGSTDTQYF
TRBJ2-1	TRBV18	16	TRBD1	NA	TGTGCCAGCTCCCTCCTAACCAGGACAGGGGACAATGAGCAGTTCTTC	CASSLLTRTGDNEQFF
TRBJ1-5	TRBV5-1	14	NA	NA	TGCGCCAGCAGCTTCGGGGATAGCAATCAGCCCCAGCATTTT	CASSFGDSNQPQHF
TRBJ2-6	TRBV28	16	NA	once	TGTGCCAGCAGGCCTCACACAGCCTCTGGGGCCAACGTCCTGACTTTC	CASRPHTASGANVLTF
TRBJ1-2	TRBV30	15	NA	NA	TGTGCCTGGAGTCAACCCTCGCGGACAAACTATGGCTACACCTTC	CAWSQPSRTNYGYTF
TRBJ1-1	TRBV3-1/TRBV3-2	12	NA	NA	TGTGCCAGCAGCCCCGGTTTCACTGAAGCTTTCTTT	CASSPGFTEAFF
TRBJ1-1	TRBV5-1	13	NA	NA	TGCGCCAGCAGCTGGACAGAGAACACTGAAGCTTTCTTT	CASSWTENTEAFF
TRBJ2-2	TRBV7-9	15	TRBD1	NA	TGTGCCAGCAGCTCCACAGGGGGCCTCACCGGGGAGCTGTTTTTT	CASSSTGGLTGELFF
TRBJ2-4	TRBV21-1	14	NA	NA	TGTGCCAGCAGCCTCCGGGATAACAAAAACATTCAGTACTTC	CASSLRDNKNIQYF
TRBJ2-3	TRBV19	15	NA	once	TGTGCCAGTAGTAGAGGGGGTTGGGGCACAGATACGCAGTATTTT	CASSRGGWGTDTQYF
TRBJ1-2	TRBV27	15	TRBD1	NA	TGTGCCAGCAGTCGATCGACAGGGGCTAACTATGGCTACACCTTC	CASSRSTGANYGYTF